The T cell receptor beta chain described here comes from a study of T-cell memory formation after mild COVID-19. MiXCR was run by TCRdb on the 5' RACE reads, yielding one entry per CDR3 protein. In the table there are 35,000 to 45,000 distinct CDR3 sequences, 6% to 8% of which are singletons. CDR3 size: 13 residues. V was trimmed by 4 bases and J by 1 base, leaving 7 bases between them. Comment on this clonotype: Its specificity is unknown.

Overall study results and limits: Some SARS-CoV-2-responding clones were already detected in memory before infection. There was a balanced CD4/CD8 profile in clones contracting day 15 to 85, and later expanders leaned CD4+.

This TCR came from a man in his late teens or twenties who had mild COVID-19 (a few samples of this study predate the infection). Cell type and time point are not known. The chain couples TRBV23-1 to TRBJ1-1; no reliable D call. TRBV23-1 is treated as an ORF (open reading frame) with a function not yet certain. The specimen sequenced was PBMCs or a T cell subset sorted from them (not recorded which). The CDR3 is CASSRSGNTEAFF. The CDR3 DNA sequence: TGCGCCAGCAGTCGGTCCGGGAACACTGAAGCTTTCTTT.